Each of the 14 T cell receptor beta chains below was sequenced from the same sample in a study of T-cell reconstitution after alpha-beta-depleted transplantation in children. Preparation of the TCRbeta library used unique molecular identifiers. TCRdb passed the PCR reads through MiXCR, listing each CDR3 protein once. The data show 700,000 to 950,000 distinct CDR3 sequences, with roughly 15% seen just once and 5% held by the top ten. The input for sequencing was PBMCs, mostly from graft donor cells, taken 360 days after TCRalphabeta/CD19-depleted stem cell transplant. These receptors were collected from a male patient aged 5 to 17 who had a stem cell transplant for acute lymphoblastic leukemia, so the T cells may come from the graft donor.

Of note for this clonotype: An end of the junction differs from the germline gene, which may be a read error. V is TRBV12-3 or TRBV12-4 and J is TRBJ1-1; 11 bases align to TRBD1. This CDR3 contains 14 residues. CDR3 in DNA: TGTGCCAGCAGCTTAGGACAGGGGGCGACTGAAGCTTTCTTT. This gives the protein CASSLGQGATEAFF.

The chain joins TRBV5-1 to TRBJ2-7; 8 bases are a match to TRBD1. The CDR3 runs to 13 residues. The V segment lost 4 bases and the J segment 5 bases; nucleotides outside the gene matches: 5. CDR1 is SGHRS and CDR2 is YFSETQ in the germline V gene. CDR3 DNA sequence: TGCGCCAGCAGCACAGGGGGTAAACACGAGCAGTACTTC. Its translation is CASSTGGKHEQYF.

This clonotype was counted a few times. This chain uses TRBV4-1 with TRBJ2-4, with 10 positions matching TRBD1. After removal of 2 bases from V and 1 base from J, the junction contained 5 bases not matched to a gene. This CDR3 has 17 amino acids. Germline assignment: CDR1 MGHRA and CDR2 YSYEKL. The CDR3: CASSQPRQGAAKNIQYF. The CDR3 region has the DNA TGCGCCAGCAGCCAACCTCGACAGGGGGCGGCCAAAAACATTCAGTACTTC.

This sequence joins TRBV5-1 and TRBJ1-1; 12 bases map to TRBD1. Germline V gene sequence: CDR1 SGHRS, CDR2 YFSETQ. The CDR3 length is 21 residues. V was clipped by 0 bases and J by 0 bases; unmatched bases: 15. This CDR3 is CASSLVKAWDRGRRMNTEAFF. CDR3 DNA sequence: TGCGCCAGCAGCTTGGTAAAGGCCTGGGACAGGGGGCGCCGGATGAACACTGAAGCTTTCTTT.

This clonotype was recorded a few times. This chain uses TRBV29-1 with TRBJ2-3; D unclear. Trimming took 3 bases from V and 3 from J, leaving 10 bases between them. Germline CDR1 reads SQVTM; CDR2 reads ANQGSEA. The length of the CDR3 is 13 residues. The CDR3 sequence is CSVEGTATDTQYF. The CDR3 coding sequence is TGCAGCGTTGAGGGAACAGCTACAGATACGCAGTATTTT.

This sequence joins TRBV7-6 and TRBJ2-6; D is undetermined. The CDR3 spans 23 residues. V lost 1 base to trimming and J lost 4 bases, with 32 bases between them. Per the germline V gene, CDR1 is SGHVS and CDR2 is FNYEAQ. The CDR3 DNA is TGTGCCAGCAGCTTAGTTTGGGTAGTCGGCAGGCCTTGTAGGGAACGGGGGGCCAACGTCCTGACTTTC. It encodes CASSLVWVVGRPCRERGANVLTF.

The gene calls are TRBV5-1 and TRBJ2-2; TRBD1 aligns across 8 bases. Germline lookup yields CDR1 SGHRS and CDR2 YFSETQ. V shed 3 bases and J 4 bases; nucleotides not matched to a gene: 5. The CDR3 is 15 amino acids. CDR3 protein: CASSSGRGRTGELFF. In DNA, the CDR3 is TGCGCCAGCAGCTCCGGCAGGGGGCGCACCGGGGAGCTGTTTTTT.

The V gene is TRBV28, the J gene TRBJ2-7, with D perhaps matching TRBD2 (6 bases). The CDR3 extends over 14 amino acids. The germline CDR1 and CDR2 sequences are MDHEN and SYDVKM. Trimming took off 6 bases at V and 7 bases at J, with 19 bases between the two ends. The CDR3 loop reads CASRRWGVEREQYF. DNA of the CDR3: TGTGCCAGCAGGCGCTGGGGGGTTGAGAGGGAGCAGTACTTC. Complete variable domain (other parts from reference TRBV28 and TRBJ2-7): DVKVTQSSRYLVKRTGEKVFLECVQDMDHENMFWYRQDPGLGLRLIYFSYDVKMKEKGDIPEGYSVSREKKERFSLILESASTNQTSMYLCASRRWGVEREQYFGPGTRLTVT.

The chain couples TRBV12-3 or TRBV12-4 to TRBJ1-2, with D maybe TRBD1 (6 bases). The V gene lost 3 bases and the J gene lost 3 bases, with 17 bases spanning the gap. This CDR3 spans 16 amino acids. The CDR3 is CASSFHRERSDYGYTF. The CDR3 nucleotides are TGTGCCAGCAGTTTCCACAGGGAAAGGTCCGACTATGGCTACACCTTC.

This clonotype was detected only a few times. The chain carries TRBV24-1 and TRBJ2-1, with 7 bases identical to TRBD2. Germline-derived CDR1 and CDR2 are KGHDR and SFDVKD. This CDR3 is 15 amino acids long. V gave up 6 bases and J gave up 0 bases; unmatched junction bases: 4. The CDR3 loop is CATSFGGSSYNEQFF. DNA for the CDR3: TGTGCCACCAGTTTCGGGGGGAGCTCCTACAATGAGCAGTTCTTC.

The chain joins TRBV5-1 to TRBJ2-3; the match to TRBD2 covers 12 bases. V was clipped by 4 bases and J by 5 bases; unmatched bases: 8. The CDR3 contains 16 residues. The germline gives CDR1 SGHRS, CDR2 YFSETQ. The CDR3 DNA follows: TGCGCCAGCAGCCGCTCATTGACTAGCGGGAGAGATACGCAGTATTTT. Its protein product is CASSRSLTSGRDTQYF. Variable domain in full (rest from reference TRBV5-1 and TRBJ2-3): KAGVTQTPRYLIKTRGQQVTLSCSPISGHRSVSWYQQTPGQGLQFLFEYFSETQRNKGNFPGRFSGRQFSNSRSEMNVSTLELGDSALYLCASSRSLTSGRDTQYFGPGTRLTVL.

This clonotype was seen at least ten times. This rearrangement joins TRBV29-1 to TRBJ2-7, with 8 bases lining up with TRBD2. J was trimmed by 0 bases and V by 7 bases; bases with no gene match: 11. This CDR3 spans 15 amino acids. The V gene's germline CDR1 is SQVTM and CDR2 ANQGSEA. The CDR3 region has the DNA TGCAGCGCCGTCTTACTAGCGGAAAGCTCCTACGAGCAGTACTTC. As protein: CSAVLLAESSYEQYF.

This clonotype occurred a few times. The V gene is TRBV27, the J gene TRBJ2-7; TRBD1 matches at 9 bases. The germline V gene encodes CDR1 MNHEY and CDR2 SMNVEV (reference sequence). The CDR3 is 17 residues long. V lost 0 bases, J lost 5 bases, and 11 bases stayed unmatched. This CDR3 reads CASSLSDSGTGQNEQYF. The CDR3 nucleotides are TGTGCCAGCAGTTTATCGGACTCCGGGACAGGGCAGAACGAGCAGTACTTC.

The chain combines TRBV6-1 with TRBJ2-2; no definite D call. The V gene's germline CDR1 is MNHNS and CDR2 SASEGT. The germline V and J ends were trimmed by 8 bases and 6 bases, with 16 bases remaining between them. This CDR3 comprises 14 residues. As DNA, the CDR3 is TGTGCCAGCCCGACGGAGCGAGACGCCGGGGAGCTGTTTTTT. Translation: CASPTERDAGELFF.